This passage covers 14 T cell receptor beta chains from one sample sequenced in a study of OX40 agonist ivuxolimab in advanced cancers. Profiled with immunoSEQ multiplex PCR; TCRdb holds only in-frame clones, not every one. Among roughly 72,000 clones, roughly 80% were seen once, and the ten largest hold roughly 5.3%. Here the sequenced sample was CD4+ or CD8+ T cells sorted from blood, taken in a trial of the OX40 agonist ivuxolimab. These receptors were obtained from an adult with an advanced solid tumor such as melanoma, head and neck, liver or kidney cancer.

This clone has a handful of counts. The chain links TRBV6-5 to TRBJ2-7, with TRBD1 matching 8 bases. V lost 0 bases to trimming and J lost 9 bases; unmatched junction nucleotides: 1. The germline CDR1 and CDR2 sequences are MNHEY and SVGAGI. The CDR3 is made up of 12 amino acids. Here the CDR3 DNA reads TGTGCCAGCAGTTACTCGGGGACAGGGCAGTACTTC. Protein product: CASSYSGTGQYF.

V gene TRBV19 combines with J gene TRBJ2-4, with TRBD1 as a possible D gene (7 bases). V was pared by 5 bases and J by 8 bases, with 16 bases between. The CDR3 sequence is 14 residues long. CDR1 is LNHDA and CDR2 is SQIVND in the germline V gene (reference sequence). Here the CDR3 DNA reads TGTGCCAGTAGTCGTCGACAGGGCGGGGACATTCAGTACTTC. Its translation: CASSRRQGGDIQYF.

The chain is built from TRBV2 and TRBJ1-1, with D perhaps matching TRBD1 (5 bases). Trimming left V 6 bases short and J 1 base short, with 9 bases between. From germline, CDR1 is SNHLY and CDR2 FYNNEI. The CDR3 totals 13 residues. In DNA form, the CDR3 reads TGTGCCAGCAGCCGGGACGGGAACACTGAAGCTTTCTTT. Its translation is CASSRDGNTEAFF.

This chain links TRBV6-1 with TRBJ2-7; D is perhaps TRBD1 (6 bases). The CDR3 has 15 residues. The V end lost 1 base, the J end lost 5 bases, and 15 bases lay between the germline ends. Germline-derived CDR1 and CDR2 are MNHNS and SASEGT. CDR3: CASSEVRSGANEQYF. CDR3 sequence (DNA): TGTGCCAGCAGTGAAGTAAGATCAGGGGCCAACGAGCAGTACTTC.

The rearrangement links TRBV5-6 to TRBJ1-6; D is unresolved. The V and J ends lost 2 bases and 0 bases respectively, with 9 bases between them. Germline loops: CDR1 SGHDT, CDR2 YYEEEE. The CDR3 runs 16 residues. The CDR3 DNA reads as TGTGCCAGCAGCTTTAGTGTGAGCTCCTATAATTCACCCCTCCACTTT. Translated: CASSFSVSSYNSPLHF.

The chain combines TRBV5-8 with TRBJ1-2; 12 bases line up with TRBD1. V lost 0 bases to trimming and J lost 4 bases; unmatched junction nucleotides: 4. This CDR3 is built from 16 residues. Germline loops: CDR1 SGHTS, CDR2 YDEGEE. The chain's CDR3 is CASSLDGTGGFYGYTF. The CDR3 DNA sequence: TGTGCCAGCAGCTTGGACGGGACAGGGGGCTTCTATGGCTACACCTTC.

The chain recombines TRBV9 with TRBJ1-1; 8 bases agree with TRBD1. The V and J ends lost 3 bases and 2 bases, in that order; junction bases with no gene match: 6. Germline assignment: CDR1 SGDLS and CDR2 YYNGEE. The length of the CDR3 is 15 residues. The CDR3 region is CASSARGQGNTEAFF. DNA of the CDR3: TGTGCCAGCAGCGCCAGGGGGCAGGGTAACACTGAAGCTTTCTTT.

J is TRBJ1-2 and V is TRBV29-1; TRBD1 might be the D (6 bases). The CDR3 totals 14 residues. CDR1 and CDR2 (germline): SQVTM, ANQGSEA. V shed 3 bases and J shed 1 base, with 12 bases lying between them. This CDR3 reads CSVDGTKDNYGYTF. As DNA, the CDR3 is TGCAGCGTTGATGGGACAAAAGATAACTATGGCTACACCTTC.

The CDR3 sequence: CASSQGSYNEQFF. CDR3 nucleotides: TGTGCCAGCAGCCAAGGCTCCTACAATGAGCAGTTCTTC. The chain links TRBV14 to TRBJ2-1; D remains unclear. The CDR3 is 13 amino acids. V was trimmed by 1 base and J by 0 bases, leaving 1 base between them. Germline V gene lookup returns CDR1 SGHDN and CDR2 FVKESK.

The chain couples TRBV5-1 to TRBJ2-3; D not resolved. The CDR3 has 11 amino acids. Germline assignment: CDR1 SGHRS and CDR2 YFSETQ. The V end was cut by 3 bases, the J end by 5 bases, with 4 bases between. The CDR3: CASSYLDTQYF. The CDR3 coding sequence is TGCGCCAGCAGCTACCTAGATACGCAGTATTTT.

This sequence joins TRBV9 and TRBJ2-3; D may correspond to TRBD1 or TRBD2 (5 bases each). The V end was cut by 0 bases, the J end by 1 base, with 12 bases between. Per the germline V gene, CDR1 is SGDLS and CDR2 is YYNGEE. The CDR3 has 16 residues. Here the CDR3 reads CASSVGREGGTDTQYF. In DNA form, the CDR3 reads TGTGCCAGCAGCGTAGGACGGGAAGGGGGCACAGATACGCAGTATTTT.

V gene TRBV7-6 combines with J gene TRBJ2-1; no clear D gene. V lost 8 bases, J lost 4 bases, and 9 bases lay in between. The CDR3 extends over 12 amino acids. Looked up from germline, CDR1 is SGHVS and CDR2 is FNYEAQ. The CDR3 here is CASSQEYNEQFF. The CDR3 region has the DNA TGTGCCAGCTCTCAGGAATACAATGAGCAGTTCTTC.

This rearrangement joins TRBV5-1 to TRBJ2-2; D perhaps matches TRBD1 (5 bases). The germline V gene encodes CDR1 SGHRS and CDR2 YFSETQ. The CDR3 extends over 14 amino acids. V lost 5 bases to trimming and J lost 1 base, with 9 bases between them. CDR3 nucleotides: TGCGCCAGCAGAGAAGGACAGAACACCGGGGAGCTGTTTTTT. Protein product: CASREGQNTGELFF.

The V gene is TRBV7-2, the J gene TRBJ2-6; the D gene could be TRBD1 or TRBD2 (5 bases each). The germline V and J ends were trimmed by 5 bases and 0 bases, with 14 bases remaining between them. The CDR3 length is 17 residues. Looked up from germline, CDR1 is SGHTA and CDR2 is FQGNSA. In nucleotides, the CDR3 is TGTGCCAGCAGCCCTCGAGGGGCCAACTCTGGGGCCAACGTCCTGACTTTC. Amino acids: CASSPRGANSGANVLTF.